The next 9 T cell receptor beta chains were all read from a single sample in a study of preoperative IRX-2 immunotherapy in early breast cancer. Here immunoSEQ multiplex PCR was the method, and the copy in TCRdb shows in-frame clones only, minus some. The sample contains under 50,000 clones, approximately 85% of which appear only once. Sample treatment: preoperative locoregional IRX-2 cytokine immunotherapy. Sequencing used lymph node tissue, obtained after IRX-2 immunotherapy. These receptors were obtained from a human donor with breast cancer.

The gene calls are TRBV28 and TRBJ1-2, with D tentatively TRBD1 (6 bases). Germline CDR1 is MDHEN and CDR2 is SYDVKM. This CDR3 comprises 15 residues. V was trimmed by 6 bases and J by 6 bases, leaving 20 bases between them. In DNA, the CDR3 is TGTGCCAGCAGGGGTGGGGGCTTTCCCGGGGATGGCTACACCTTC. As protein: CASRGGGFPGDGYTF.

This chain uses TRBV5-1 with TRBJ1-1; D is uncertain. The germline V and J ends were trimmed by 2 bases and 1 base, with 12 bases remaining between them. Germline assignment: CDR1 SGHRS and CDR2 YFSETQ. CDR3 length: 15 residues. CDR3 residues: CASSLLGAGNTEAFF. As DNA, the CDR3 is TGCGCCAGCAGCTTATTGGGTGCAGGGAACACTGAAGCTTTCTTT.

This chain links TRBV5-1 with TRBJ2-1; 8 bases fit TRBD2. Trimming took 6 bases from V and 4 from J; bases not matched to a gene: 12. Germline CDR1 SGHRS, CDR2 YFSETQ. The CDR3 is 16 amino acids. The CDR3 loop is CASTPAGGATYNEQFF. DNA of the CDR3: TGCGCCAGCACCCCGGCGGGGGGCGCAACGTACAATGAGCAGTTCTTC.

The chain combines TRBV5-1 with TRBJ2-3; 8 nucleotides match TRBD1. The length of the CDR3 is 17 residues. V lost 2 bases, J lost 7 bases, and 15 bases stayed unmatched. CDR1 and CDR2 from the germline V gene are SGHRS and YFSETQ. The CDR3 coding sequence is TGCGCCAGCAGCTTTAACGGCCTGGACAGGGTTAAAAATACGCAGTATTTT. This encodes CASSFNGLDRVKNTQYF.

The chain joins TRBV6-8 to TRBJ2-7; 8 nucleotides match TRBD1. In germline, CDR1 is MNHGY, CDR2 SAAAGT. This CDR3 comprises 15 residues. After removal of 6 bases from V and 7 bases from J, the junction contained 14 bases not matched to a gene. CDR3 residues: CASSSQGALLMEQYF. Written as DNA, the CDR3 is TGTGCCAGCAGCAGTCAGGGGGCGCTCCTAATGGAGCAGTACTTC.

The rearrangement links TRBV19 to TRBJ1-5; tentative D call: TRBD1 (6 bases). The germline V gene encodes CDR1 LNHDA and CDR2 SQIVND (reference sequence). There are 13 residues in the CDR3. The V gene lost 9 bases and the J gene lost 4 bases, with 13 bases spanning the gap. This CDR3 reads CASSEGGNQPQHF. The CDR3 DNA follows: TGTGCCAGCTCCGAGGGGGGGAATCAGCCCCAGCATTTT.

The chain recombines TRBV6-8 with TRBJ1-6; a possible D gene is TRBD1 (5 bases). Germline V gene data show CDR1 as MNHGY and CDR2 as SAAAGT. The CDR3 sequence is 14 residues long. Deletions cut 6 bases from V and 8 bases from J, with 14 bases between. The CDR3 reads CASRIRDPDSPLHF. The CDR3 DNA reads as TGTGCCAGCAGGATCCGGGACCCAGATTCACCCCTCCACTTT.

This chain links TRBV7-6 with TRBJ2-2; D gene ambiguous. Trimming cost V 6 bases and J 4 bases, with 12 bases left between them. CDR1 is SGHVS, CDR2 FNYEAQ, per germline. The CDR3 is made up of 14 amino acids. Here the CDR3 DNA reads TGTGCCAGCAGGAGGAGTATAAGCACCGGGGAGCTGTTTTTT. It codes for CASRRSISTGELFF.

The rearrangement joins TRBV19 to TRBJ1-5; TRBD1 matches at 9 bases. The CDR3 is made up of 14 amino acids. Germline V gene sequence: CDR1 LNHDA, CDR2 SQIVND (reference sequence). The V and J ends lost 8 bases and 3 bases, in that order; junction bases with no gene match: 5. CDR3 in amino acids: CASFGTGYNQPQHF. The CDR3 DNA is TGTGCCAGTTTTGGGACAGGGTACAATCAGCCCCAGCATTTT.